The sequence of this T cell receptor (beta chain) was determined in a study of patients and donors after allogeneic stem cell transplantation. This CDR3 is built from 16 residues. V lost 1 base, J lost 0 bases, and 12 bases lay in between. Germline CDR1 reads SGHTA; CDR2 reads FQGNSA. TCRdb re-called the RT-PCR reads with MiXCR, one entry per CDR3 protein. The profile shows under 200,000 distinct CDR3 sequences, approximately 28% of them singletons. The sample comprised blood, either unsorted or a sorted T cell fraction (not recorded which). The chain recombines TRBV7-2 with TRBJ1-2, with no clear D. The TCR originated in a human donor who was either an allogeneic HSCT recipient or a stem cell or donor lymphocyte infusion donor (not recorded which). It is not recorded whose cells these are; they may come from a transplant donor. The CDR3: CASSLGTYTANYGYTF. The CDR3 region has the DNA TGTGCCAGCAGCTTAGGGACGTACACTGCTAACTATGGCTACACCTTC. Filled out from reference TRBV7-2 and TRBJ1-2, the complete variable domain reads GAGVSQSPSNKVTEKGKDVELRCDPISGHTALYWYRQSLGQGLEFLIYFQGNSAPDKSGLPSDRFSAERTGGSVSTLTIQRTQQEDSAVYLCASSLGTYTANYGYTFGSGTRLTVV.